This TCR beta chain was captured by sequencing in a study of shared clonotypes between healthy human individuals. The study's findings and limits: It was the non-shared clonotypes that had lower generation probabilities than clonotypes shared by all four donors. Estimated clonotype richness was generally higher in naive than memory subsets. For naive CD4 cells, around 5% of clonotypes were shared across a handful of donors.

CD4+ cells were split into CD45RA+ naive and CD45RA-negative memory subsets. Profiled with immunoSEQ multiplex PCR; TCRdb holds only in-frame clones, not every one. The sample includes some 790,000 clones, 55% to 80% seen only once; the top ten take over 1.5%. To note about this clone: What it recognizes is unknown.

This receptor was identified in a woman in her twenties or thirties in good health. The sample comprised memory CD4+ T cells sorted from blood. The subset is: CD45RA-negative fraction.

The CDR3 nucleotides are TGCGCCAGCAGCGGGGGAGGCCGCGGTACTGAAGCTTTCTTT. It encodes CASSGGGRGTEAFF. V gene TRBV5-1 combines with J gene TRBJ1-1; TRBD1 might be the D (5 bases). With 4 bases removed from V and 5 bases from J, the gap between germline ends came to 15 bases. CDR3 length: 14 amino acids. Per germline, CDR1 SGHRS and CDR2 YFSETQ.